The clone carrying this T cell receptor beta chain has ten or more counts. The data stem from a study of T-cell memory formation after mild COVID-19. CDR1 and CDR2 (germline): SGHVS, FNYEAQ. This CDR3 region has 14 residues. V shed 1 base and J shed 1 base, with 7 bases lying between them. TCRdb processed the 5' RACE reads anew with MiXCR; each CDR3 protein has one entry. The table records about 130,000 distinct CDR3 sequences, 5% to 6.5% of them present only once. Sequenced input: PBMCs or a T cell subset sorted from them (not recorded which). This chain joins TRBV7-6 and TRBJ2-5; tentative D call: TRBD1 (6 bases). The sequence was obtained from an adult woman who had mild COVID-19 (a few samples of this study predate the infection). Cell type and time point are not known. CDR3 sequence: CASSLGQAQETQYF. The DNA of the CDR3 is TGTGCCAGCAGCTTAGGACAGGCCCAAGAGACCCAGTACTTC.